This record looks at one TCR beta chain sequence and its context. The antigen is undetermined. This entry comes from a study of PD-1 blockade in classical Hodgkin lymphoma. About the study: Nivolumab dosed at 3 mg/kg went to patients intravenously every 2 weeks. Findings and limits, study-wide: Nivolumab initiation under 1 year post-ASCT meant exclusion. Reports described newly diagnosed patients as having lower baseline TCR diversity than healthy donors. Repertoires differed for reasons still undefined, possibly disease activity or prior therapy.

Per germline, CDR1 MGHRA and CDR2 YSYEKL. The ends were cut back, 9 bases at V and 1 base at J, with 10 bases in the middle. CDR3 length: 12 amino acids. Some clones are missing from TCRdb's copy, which holds only in-frame ones; the method was immunoSEQ multiplex PCR. The sample lists about 99,000 clones, roughly 79% seen once, with 15% to 20% in the top ten. Every patient had relapsed following autologous stem cell transplantation, and cohorts differed in brentuximab vedotin exposure. The origin of this receptor is a human donor with classical Hodgkin lymphoma. The chain carries TRBV4-1 and TRBJ2-7; the D call may be TRBD1 or TRBD2 (5 bases each). The starting material was peripheral blood mononuclear cells (PBMCs), obtained before the second cycle of nivolumab. CDR3 nucleotides: TGCGCCAGTGGGGACGGGTCCTACGAGCAGTACTTC. Encoded protein: CASGDGSYEQYF.